Sequencing of this T cell receptor (beta chain) was carried out in a study of T cells after yellow fever vaccination. Study results and limitations: Abundant clonotypes from the bulk population could contaminate FACS-sorted repertoires. Reappearance after the booster was seen for most primary-vaccination clones, at 96% CD4 and roughly 90% CD8.

This clonotype was counted a few times. 5'RACE template switching generated TCR cDNA, adding a universal primer site and UMIs. TCRdb analysed the 5' RACE reads with MiXCR anew, one entry per CDR3 protein. The sample consists of roughly 85,000 distinct CDR3 sequences, about 14% of them appearing once. Germline V gives CDR1 LNHDA, CDR2 SQIVND (reference sequence). This CDR3 has 14 amino acids. V shed 6 bases, J shed 5 bases, and the junction held 2 bases outside the gene matches. The sequences come from CD8+ T cells not binding an NS4B(214-222) dextramer, sorted from PBMCs, collected less than 25 days after the first yellow fever vaccination. The J gene is TRBJ2-2, the V gene TRBV19; 11 bases align to TRBD1. The clonotype originates from a man aged 18 to 29 who received the YFV17D yellow fever vaccine. CDR3 amino acids: CASSGQGATGELFF. In DNA, the CDR3 is TGTGCCAGTAGCGGACAGGGGGCAACCGGGGAGCTGTTTTTT.